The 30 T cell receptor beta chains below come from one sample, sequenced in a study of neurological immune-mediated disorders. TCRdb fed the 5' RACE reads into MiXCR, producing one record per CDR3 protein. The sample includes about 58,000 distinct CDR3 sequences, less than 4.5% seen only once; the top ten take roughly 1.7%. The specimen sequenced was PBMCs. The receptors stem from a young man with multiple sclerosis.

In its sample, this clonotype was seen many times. The CDR3: CSATGVQAFF. The CDR3 DNA is TGCAGTGCCACTGGAGTCCAAGCTTTCTTT. The genes are TRBV20-1 and TRBJ1-1; D is unclear. There are 10 residues in the CDR3. V lost 6 bases and J 9 bases, leaving 11 bases between the germline ends. The germline V gene encodes CDR1 DFQATT and CDR2 SNEGSKA (reference sequence).

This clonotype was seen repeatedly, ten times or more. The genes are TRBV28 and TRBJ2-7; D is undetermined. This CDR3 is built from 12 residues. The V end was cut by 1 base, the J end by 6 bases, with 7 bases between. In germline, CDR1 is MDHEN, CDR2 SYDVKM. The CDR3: CASSLFGVEQYF. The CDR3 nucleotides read TGTGCCAGCAGTTTATTTGGGGTCGAGCAGTACTTC.

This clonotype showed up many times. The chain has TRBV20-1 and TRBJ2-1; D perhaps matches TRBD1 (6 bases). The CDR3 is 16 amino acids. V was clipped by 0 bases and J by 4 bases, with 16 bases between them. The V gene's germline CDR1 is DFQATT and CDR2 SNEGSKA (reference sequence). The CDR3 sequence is CSARDLGTSTYNEQFF. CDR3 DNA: TGCAGTGCTAGAGATCTAGGGACATCTACATACAATGAGCAGTTCTTC.

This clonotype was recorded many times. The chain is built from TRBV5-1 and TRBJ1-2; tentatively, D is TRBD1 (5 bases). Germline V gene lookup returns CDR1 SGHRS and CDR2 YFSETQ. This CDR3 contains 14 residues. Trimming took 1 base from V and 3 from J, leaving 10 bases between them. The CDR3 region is CASSLYVGDYGYTF. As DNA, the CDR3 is TGCGCCAGCAGCTTGTATGTGGGGGACTATGGCTACACCTTC.

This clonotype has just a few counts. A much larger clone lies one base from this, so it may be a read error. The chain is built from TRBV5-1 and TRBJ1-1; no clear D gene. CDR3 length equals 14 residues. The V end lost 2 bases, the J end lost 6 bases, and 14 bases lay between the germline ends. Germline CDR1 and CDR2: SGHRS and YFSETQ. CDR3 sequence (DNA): TGCGCCAGCAGCTTCGAGAAGCTATATTCTGAAGCTTTCTTT. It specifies CASSFEKLYSEAFF.

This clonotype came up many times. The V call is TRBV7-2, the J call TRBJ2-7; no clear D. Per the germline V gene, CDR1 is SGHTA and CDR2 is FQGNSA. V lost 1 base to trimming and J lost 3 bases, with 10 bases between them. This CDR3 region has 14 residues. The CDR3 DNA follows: TGTGCCAGCAGCTTAGTCCCCGGAGACTACGAGCAGTACTTC. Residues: CASSLVPGDYEQYF.

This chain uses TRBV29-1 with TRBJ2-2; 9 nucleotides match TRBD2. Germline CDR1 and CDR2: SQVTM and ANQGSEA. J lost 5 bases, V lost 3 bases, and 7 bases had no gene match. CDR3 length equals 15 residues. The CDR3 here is CSVETSGSPTGELFF. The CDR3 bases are TGCAGCGTTGAGACTAGCGGAAGCCCAACCGGGGAGCTGTTTTTT.

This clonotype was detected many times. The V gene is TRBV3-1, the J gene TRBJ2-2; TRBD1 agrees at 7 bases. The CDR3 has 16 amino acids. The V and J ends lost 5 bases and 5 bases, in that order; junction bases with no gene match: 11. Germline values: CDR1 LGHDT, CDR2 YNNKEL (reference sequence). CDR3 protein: CASSSTGTVTTGELFF. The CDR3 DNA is TGTGCCAGCAGCAGTACCGGGACAGTAACAACCGGGGAGCTGTTTTTT.

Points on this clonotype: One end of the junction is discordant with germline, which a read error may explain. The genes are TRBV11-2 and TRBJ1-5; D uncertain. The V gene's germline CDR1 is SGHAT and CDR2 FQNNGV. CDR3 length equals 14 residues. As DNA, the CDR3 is TGTGCCAGCAGCTTAACGGGCGGCAATCAGCCCCAGAATTTT. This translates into CASSLTGGNQPQNF.

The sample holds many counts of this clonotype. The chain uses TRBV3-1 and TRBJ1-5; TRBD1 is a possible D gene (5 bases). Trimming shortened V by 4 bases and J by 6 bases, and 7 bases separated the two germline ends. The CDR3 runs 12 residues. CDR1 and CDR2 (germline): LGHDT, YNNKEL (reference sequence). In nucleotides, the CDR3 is TGTGCCAGCAGCCTTGGGGGTCAGCCCCAGCATTTT. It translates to CASSLGGQPQHF.

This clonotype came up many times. This chain's CDR3 is CASSLEWSHSNQPQHF. The CDR3 nucleotides are TGTGCCAGCAGCTTGGAGTGGTCTCATAGCAATCAGCCCCAGCATTTT. The J gene is TRBJ1-5, the V gene TRBV5-8, with D unclear. This CDR3 has 16 residues. Germline values: CDR1 SGHTS, CDR2 YDEGEE. Trimming removed 0 bases from V and 0 bases from J, with 10 bases in between.

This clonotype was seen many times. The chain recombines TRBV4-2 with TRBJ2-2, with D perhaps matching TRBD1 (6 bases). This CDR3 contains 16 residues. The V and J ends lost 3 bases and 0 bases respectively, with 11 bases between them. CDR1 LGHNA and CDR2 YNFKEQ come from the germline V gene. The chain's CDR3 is CASSHAGTSNTGELFF. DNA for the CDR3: TGTGCCAGCAGCCATGCCGGGACATCGAACACCGGGGAGCTGTTTTTT.

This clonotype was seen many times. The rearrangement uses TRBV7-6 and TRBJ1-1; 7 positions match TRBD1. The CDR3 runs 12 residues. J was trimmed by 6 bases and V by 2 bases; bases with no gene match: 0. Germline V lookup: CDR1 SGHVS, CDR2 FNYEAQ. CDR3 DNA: TGTGCCAGCAGCTTACAGGGGGCTGAAGCTTTCTTT. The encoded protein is CASSLQGAEAFF.

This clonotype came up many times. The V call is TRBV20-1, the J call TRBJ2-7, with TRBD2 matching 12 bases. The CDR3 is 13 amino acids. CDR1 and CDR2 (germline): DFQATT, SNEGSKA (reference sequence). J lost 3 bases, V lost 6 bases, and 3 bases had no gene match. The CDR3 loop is CSARTSGNYEQYF. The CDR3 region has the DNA TGCAGTGCCCGGACTAGCGGGAACTACGAGCAGTACTTC.

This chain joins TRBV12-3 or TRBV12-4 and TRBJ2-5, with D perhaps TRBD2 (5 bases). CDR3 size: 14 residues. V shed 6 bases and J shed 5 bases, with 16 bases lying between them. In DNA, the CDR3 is TGTGCCAGCAGCGACTACCAAGAGTGGGAGACCCAGTACTTC. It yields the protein CASSDYQEWETQYF.

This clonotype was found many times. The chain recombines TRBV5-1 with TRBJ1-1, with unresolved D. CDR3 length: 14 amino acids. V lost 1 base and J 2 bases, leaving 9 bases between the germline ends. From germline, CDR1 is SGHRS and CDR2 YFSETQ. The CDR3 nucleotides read TGCGCCAGCAGCTTGCTCCCGAGTAACACTGAAGCTTTCTTT. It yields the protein CASSLLPSNTEAFF.

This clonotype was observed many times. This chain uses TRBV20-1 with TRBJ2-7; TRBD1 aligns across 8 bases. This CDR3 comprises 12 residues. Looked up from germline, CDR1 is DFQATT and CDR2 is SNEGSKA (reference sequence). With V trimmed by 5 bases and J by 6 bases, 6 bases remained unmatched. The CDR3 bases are TGCAGTGCTTTTGGACAGGGCGGCGAGCAGTACTTC. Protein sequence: CSAFGQGGEQYF.

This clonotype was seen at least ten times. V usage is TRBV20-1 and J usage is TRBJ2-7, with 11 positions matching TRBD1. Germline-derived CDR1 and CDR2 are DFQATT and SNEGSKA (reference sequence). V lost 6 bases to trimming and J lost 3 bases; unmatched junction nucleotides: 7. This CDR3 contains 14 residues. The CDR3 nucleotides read TGCAGTGCGACCGGGACAGGGGGTCTCTACGAGCAGTACTTC. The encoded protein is CSATGTGGLYEQYF.

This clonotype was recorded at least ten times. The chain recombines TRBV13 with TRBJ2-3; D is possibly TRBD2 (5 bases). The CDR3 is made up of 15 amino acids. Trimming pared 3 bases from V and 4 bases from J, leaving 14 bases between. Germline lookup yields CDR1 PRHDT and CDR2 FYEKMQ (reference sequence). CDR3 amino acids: CASSFRSGGPDTQYF. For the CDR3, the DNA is TGTGCCAGCAGCTTCAGGAGCGGTGGCCCAGATACGCAGTATTTT.

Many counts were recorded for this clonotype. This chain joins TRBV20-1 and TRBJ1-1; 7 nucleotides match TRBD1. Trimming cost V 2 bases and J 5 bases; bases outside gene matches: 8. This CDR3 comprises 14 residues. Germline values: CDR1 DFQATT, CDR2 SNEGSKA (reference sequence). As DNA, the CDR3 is TGCAGTGCTAGACCGGACAGGCTTTGGACTGAAGCTTTCTTT. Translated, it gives CSARPDRLWTEAFF.

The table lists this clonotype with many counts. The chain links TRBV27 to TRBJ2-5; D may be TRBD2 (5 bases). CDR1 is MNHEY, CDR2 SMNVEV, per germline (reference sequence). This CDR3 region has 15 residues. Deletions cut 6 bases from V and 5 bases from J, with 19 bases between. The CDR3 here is CASSPIPEVGETQYF. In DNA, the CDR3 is TGTGCCAGCAGCCCCATTCCGGAGGTCGGGGAGACCCAGTACTTC.

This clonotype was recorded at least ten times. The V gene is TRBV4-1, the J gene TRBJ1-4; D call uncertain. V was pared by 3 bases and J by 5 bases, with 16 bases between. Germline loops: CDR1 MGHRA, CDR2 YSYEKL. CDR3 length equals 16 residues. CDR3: CASSQPGGPINEKLFF. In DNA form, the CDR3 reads TGCGCCAGCAGCCAGCCAGGTGGGCCGATCAATGAAAAACTGTTTTTT.

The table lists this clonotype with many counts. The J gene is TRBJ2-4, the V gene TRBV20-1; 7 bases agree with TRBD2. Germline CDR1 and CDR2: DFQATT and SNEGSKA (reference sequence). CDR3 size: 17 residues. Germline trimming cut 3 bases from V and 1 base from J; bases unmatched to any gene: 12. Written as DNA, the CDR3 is TGCAGTGCTAGTCCGATGAGGGAGGGCCGGGCCAAAAACATTCAGTACTTC. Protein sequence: CSASPMREGRAKNIQYF.

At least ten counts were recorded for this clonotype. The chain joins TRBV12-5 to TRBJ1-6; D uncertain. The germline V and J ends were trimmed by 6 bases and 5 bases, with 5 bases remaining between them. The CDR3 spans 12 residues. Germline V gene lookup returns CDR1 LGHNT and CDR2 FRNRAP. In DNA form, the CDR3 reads TGTGCTAGTGGCCTTGATAATTCACCCCTCCACTTT. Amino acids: CASGLDNSPLHF.

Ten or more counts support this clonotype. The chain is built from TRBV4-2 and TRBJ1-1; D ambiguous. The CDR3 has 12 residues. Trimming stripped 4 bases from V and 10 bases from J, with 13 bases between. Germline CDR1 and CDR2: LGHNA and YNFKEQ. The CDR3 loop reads CASSLKNLGAFF. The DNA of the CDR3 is TGTGCCAGCAGCCTCAAAAACTTGGGAGCTTTCTTT.

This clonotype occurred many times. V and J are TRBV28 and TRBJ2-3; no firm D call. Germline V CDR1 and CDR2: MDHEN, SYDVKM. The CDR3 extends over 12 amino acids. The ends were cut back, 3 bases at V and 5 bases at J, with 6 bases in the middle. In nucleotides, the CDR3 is TGTGCCAGCAGTTTGCCCCTAGATACGCAGTATTTT. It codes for CASSLPLDTQYF.

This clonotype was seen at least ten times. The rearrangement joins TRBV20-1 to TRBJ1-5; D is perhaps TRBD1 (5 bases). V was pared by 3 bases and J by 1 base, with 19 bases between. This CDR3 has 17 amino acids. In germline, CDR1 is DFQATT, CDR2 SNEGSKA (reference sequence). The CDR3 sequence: CSARSRGPSWSNQPQHF. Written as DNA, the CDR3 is TGCAGTGCTAGGTCCCGGGGCCCGAGTTGGAGCAATCAGCCCCAGCATTTT.

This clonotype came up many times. The CDR3 DNA is TGCGCCAGCAGCTCAGGGGGGGACTACCACGAGCAGTTCTTC. Amino acid sequence: CASSSGGDYHEQFF. This chain joins TRBV5-1 and TRBJ2-1; the D gene could be TRBD1 or TRBD2 (7 bases each). Germline V gene lookup returns CDR1 SGHRS and CDR2 YFSETQ. Trimming shortened V by 3 bases and J by 10 bases, and 17 bases separated the two germline ends. The CDR3 loop spans 14 amino acids.

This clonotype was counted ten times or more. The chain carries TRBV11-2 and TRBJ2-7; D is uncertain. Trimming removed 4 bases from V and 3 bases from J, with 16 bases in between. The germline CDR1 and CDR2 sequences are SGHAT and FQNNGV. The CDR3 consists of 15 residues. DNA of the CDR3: TGTGCCAGCAGCTCCAGAGAGATACGTGGCTACGAGCAGTACTTC. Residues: CASSSREIRGYEQYF. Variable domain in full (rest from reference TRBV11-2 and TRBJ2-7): EAGVAQSPRYKIIEKRQSVAFWCNPISGHATLYWYQQILGQGPKLLIQFQNNGVVDDSQLPKDRFSAERLKGVDSTLKIQPAKLEDSAVYLCASSSREIRGYEQYFGPGTRLTVT.

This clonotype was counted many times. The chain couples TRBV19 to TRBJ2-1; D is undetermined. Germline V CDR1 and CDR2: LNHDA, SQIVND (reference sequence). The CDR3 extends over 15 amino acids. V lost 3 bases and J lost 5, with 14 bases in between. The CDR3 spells CASSIGSPPNNEQFF. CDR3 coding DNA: TGTGCCAGTAGTATTGGTAGCCCACCGAACAATGAGCAGTTCTTC.